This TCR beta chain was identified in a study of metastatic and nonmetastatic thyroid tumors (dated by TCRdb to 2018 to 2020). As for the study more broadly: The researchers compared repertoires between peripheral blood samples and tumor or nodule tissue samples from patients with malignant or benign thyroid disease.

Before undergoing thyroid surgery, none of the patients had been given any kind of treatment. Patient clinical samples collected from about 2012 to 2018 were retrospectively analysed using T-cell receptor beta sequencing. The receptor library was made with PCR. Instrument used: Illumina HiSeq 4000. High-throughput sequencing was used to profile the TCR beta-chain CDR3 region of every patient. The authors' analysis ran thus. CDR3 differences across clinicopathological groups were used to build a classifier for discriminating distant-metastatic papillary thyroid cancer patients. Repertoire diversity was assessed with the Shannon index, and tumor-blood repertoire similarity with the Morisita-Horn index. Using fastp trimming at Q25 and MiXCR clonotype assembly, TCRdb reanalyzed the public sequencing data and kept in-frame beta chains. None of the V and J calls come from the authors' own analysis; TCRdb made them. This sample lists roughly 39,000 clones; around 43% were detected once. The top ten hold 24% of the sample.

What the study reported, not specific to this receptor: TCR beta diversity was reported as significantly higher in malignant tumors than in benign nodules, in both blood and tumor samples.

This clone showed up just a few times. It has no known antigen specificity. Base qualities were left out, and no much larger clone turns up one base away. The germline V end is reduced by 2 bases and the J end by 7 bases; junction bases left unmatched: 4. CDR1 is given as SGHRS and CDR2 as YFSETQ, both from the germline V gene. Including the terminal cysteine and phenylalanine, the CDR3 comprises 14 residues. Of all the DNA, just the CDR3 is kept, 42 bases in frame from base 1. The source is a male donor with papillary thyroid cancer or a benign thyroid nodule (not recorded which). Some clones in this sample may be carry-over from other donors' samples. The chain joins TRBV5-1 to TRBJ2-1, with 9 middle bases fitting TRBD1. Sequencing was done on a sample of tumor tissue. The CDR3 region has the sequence CASSLGTGRNEQFF. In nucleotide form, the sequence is TGCGCCAGCAGCTTAGGGACAGGGAGGAATGAGCAGTTCTTC.